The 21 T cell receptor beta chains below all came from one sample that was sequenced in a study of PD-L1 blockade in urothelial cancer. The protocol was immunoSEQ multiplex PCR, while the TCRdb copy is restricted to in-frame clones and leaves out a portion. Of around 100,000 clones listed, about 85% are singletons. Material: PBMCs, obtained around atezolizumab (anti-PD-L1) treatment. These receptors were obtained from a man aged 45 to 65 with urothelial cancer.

The CDR3 protein is CASRPVLAISNTGELFF. In DNA, the CDR3 is TGTGCCAGCAGACCGGTTCTAGCTATCTCGAACACCGGGGAGCTGTTTTTT. The gene calls are TRBV28 and TRBJ2-2; a weak D match, TRBD2 (5 bases). This CDR3 spans 17 amino acids. Deletions cut 6 bases from V and 0 bases from J, with 17 bases between. Germline CDR1 MDHEN, CDR2 SYDVKM.

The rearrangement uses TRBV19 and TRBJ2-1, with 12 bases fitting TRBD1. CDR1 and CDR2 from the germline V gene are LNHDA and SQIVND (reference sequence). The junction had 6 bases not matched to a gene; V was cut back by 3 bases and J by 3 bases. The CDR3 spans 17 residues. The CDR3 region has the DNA TGTGCCAGTAGTATCCGGGACAGGGGGCGAGGCTACAATGAGCAGTTCTTC. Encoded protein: CASSIRDRGRGYNEQFF.

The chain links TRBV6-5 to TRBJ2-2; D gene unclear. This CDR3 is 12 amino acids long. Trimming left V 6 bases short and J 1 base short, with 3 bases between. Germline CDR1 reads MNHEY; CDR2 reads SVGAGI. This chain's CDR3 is CASSWNTGELFF. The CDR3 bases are TGTGCCAGCAGCTGGAACACCGGGGAGCTGTTTTTT.

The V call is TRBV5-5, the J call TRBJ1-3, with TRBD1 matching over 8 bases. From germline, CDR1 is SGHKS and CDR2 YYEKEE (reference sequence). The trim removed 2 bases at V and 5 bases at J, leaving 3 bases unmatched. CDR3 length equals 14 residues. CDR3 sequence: CASSLRQGRNTIYF. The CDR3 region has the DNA TGTGCCAGCAGCTTAAGACAGGGGCGAAACACCATATATTTT.

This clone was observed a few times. The DNA for the CDR3 is TGTGCCAGCAGCCGTACCAAGACAGGGGGGTTTGATGAGCAGTTCTTC. Translating it yields CASSRTKTGGFDEQFF. The chain links TRBV7-6 to TRBJ2-1, with 9 nucleotides matching TRBD1. The CDR3 sequence is 16 residues long. Trimming removed 5 bases from V and 8 bases from J; junction bases left unmatched: 13. In germline, CDR1 is SGHVS, CDR2 FNYEAQ.

Here the CDR3 DNA reads TGTGCCAGCAGTTCTACTAGCGGGAGGTGGGCCGGGGAGCTGTTTTTT. As protein: CASSSTSGRWAGELFF. The rearrangement uses TRBV28 and TRBJ2-2; TRBD2 matches 12 bases. Germline lookup yields CDR1 MDHEN and CDR2 SYDVKM. The length of the CDR3 is 16 residues. With 4 bases clipped from V and 6 bases from J, the junction kept 6 bases outside the gene matches. The full variable domain, in which reference TRBV28 and TRBJ2-2 provide the parts outside the CDR3, is DVKVTQSSRYLVKRTGEKVFLECVQDMDHENMFWYRQDPGLGLRLIYFSYDVKMKEKGDIPEGYSVSREKKERFSLILESASTNQTSMYLCASSSTSGRWAGELFFGEGSRLTVL.

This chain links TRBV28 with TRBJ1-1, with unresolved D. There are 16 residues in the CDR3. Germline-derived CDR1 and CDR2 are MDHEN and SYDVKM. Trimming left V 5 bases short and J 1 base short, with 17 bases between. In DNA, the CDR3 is TGTGCCAGCAGTCGCCTTCGGCAGCGAAAGAACACTGAAGCTTTCTTT. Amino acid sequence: CASSRLRQRKNTEAFF.

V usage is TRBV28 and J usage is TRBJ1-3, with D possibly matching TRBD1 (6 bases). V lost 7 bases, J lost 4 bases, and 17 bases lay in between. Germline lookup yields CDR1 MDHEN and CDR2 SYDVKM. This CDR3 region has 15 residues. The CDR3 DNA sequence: TGTGCCAGCAATACTAACAGGGTCACGGGAAACACCATATATTTT. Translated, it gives CASNTNRVTGNTIYF.

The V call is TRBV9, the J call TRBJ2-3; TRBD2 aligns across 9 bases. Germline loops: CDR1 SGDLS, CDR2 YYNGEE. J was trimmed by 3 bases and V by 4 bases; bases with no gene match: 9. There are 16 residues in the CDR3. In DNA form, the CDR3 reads TGTGCCAGCAGCACCTTAGGCGGGAGGGGTACAGATACGCAGTATTTT. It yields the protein CASSTLGGRGTDTQYF.

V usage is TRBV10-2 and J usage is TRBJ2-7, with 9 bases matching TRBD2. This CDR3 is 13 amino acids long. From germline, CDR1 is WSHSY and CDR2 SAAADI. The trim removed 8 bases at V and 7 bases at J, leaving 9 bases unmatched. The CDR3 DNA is TGCGCCAGCGGTAGGCTAGCGGGACTGGAGCAGTACTTC. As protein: CASGRLAGLEQYF.

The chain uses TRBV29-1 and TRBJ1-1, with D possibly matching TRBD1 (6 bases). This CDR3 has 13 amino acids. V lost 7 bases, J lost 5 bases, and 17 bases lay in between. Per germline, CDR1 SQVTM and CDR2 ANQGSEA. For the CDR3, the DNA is TGCAGCGGAACCGGACAGTTGGGTACTGAAGCTTTCTTT. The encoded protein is CSGTGQLGTEAFF.

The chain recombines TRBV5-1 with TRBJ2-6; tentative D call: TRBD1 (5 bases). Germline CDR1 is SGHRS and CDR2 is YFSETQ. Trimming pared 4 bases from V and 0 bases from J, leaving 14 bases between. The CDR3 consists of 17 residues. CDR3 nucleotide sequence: TGCGCCAGCAGCCCGACAGTTTCTGGCTCTGGGGCCAACGTCCTGACTTTC. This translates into CASSPTVSGSGANVLTF.

DNA of the CDR3: TGTGCCAGCAGCAGAGCCCCCCAGCGGAGCACAGATACGCAGTATTTT. This sequence encodes CASSRAPQRSTDTQYF. The chain carries TRBV5-6 and TRBJ2-3, with D maybe TRBD2 (5 bases). The CDR3 is made up of 16 amino acids. V shed 4 bases and J shed 0 bases, with 15 bases lying between them. CDR1 is SGHDT, CDR2 YYEEEE, per germline.

CDR3 loop: CASSLGTRNQPQHF. CDR3 in DNA: TGTGCCAGCAGTTTAGGGACACGTAATCAGCCCCAGCATTTT. The rearrangement links TRBV28 to TRBJ1-5; D might be TRBD1 (6 bases). The CDR3 is made up of 14 amino acids. Between the trimmed V and J ends, which lost 2 bases and 4 bases, there was a span of 9 bases. The germline V gene has CDR1 MDHEN and CDR2 SYDVKM.

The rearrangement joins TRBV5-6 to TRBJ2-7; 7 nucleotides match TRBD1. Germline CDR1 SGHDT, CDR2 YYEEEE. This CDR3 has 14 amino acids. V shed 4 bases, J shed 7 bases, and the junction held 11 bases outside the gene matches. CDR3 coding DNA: TGTGCCAGCAGCCATCGACAGGGTAGGTTGGAGCAGTACTTC. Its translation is CASSHRQGRLEQYF.

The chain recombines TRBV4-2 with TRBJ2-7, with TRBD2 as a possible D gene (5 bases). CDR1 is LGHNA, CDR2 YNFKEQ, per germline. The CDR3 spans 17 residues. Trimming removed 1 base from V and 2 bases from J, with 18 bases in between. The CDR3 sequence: CASSQGTGIHAAYEQYF. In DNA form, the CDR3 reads TGTGCCAGCAGCCAAGGGACGGGAATCCACGCCGCCTACGAGCAGTACTTC.

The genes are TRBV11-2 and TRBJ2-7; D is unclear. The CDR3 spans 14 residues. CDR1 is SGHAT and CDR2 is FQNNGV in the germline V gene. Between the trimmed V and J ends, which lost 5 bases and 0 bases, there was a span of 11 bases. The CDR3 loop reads CASSPTRSSYEQYF. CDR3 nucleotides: TGTGCCAGCAGCCCTACCCGGAGCTCCTACGAGCAGTACTTC.

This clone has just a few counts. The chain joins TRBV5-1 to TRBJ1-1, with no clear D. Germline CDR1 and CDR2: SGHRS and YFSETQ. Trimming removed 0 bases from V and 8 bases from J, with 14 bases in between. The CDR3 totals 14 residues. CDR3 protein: CASSLASGLVEAFF. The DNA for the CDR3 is TGCGCCAGCAGCTTGGCATCGGGGTTGGTAGAAGCTTTCTTT.

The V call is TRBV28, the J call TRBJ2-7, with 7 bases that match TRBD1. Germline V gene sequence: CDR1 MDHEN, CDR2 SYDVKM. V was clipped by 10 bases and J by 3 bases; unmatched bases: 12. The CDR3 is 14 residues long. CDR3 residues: CATILGGNSYEQYF. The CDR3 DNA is TGTGCCACTATACTAGGGGGCAATAGCTACGAGCAGTACTTC. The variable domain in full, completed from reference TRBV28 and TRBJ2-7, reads DVKVTQSSRYLVKRTGEKVFLECVQDMDHENMFWYRQDPGLGLRLIYFSYDVKMKEKGDIPEGYSVSREKKERFSLILESASTNQTSMYLCATILGGNSYEQYFGPGTRLTVT.

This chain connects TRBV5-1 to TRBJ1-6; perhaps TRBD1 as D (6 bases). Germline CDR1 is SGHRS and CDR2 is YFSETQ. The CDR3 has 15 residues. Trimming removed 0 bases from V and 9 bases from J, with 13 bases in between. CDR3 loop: CASSLAGTNGSPLHF. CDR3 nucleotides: TGCGCCAGCAGCTTGGCCGGGACAAATGGTTCACCCCTCCACTTT.

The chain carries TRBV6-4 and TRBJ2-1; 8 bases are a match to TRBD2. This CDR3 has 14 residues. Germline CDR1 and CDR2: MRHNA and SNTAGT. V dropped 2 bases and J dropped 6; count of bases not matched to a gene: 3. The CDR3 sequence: CASSDQRESNEQFF. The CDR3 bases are TGTGCCAGCAGTGACCAGCGGGAGAGCAATGAGCAGTTCTTC.